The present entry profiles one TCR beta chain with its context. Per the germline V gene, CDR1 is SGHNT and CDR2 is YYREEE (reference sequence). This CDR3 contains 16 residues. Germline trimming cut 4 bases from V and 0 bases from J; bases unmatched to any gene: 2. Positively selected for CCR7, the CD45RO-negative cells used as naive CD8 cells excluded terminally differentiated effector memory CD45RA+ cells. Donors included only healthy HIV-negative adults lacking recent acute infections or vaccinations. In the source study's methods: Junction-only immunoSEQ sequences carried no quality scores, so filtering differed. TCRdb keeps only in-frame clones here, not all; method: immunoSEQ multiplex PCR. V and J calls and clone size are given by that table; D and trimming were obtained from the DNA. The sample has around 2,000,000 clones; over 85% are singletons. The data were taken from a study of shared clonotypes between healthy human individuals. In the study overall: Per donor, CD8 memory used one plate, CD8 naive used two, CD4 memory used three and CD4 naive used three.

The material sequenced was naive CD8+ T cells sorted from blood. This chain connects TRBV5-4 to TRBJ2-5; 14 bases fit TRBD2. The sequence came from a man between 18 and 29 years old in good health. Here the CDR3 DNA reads TGTGCCAGCAGCCCGGGACTAGCGGGAGACCAAGAGACCCAGTACTTC. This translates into CASSPGLAGDQETQYF.